This TCR beta chain was profiled in a study of blood T cell repertoires in COVID-19. Looking at the study overall: Acute and convalescent COVID-19 specimens originated in the United States, Italy and Spain. T cells, B-cell-depleted T cells, or PBMCs provided the cDNA or gDNA that served as material.

Clones were sequenced by immunoSEQ multiplex PCR, and TCRdb holds only the in-frame ones, with some missing. The table shows some 240,000 clones, with 65% to 85% occurring only once. Among Cohort 3 donors, those recovered had two negative PCRs, clearance, or symptom resolution. The clonotype was recovered from a man aged 50-59 years who had recovered from COVID-19. What was sequenced was PBMCs or T cells enriched from blood (not recorded which).

CDR3 nucleotide sequence: TGTGCCAGCAGTCCAAGACAGGGCGGCTACACCTTC. Protein product: CASSPRQGGYTF. J is TRBJ1-2 and V is TRBV6-5; 7 bases fit TRBD1. V gave up 5 bases and J gave up 8 bases; unmatched junction bases: 5. The germline V gene encodes CDR1 MNHEY and CDR2 SVGAGI. The CDR3 totals 12 residues.